This TCR beta chain was found in a study of T cell repertoires in cytomegalovirus infection. Study overall: CMV epitopes, recently identified HLA-C-restricted and well-studied HLA-B-restricted, were used. Public TCR beta signatures provided an indication of both CMV infection and a matching HLA type. Study observations and caveats: Cumulated frequencies of public TCR beta families served to identify carriers of CMV plus the relevant HLA. The ex vivo response showed dominance by HLA-C-restricted CMV-specific TCR beta clonotypes.

TCRdb passed the reads through MiXCR, listing each CDR3 protein once. The sample contains approximately 910,000 distinct CDR3 sequences, about 33% of which appear only once. This clonotype was counted only a few times. Its target is unknown. The sequence came from a human donor in good health (CMV status not recorded). Some clones in this sample may be carry-over from other donors' samples. The material was cultured CD8+ T cells from PBMCs, obtained from culture after CMV antigen stimulation.

Here the CDR3 reads CASSQDRGRFRYEQYF. The CDR3 DNA reads TGTGCCAGCAGCCAGGACAGGGGGCGTTTTCGGTACGAGCAGTACTTC. The chain uses TRBV12-3 or TRBV12-4 and TRBJ2-7; TRBD1 matches 11 bases. The CDR3 has 16 amino acids. Germline trimming cut 6 bases from V and 4 bases from J; bases unmatched to any gene: 11.